This paragraph covers one TCR beta chain sequence. This specimen comes from a study of blood T cell repertoires in COVID-19. Background on the study: Sources were T cells, B-cell-depleted T cells, or PBMCs; the material itself was cDNA or gDNA.

The junction had 11 bases not matched to a gene; V was cut back by 1 base and J by 4 bases. CDR1 is SGHTA, CDR2 FQGTGA, per germline. The CDR3 is 17 amino acids. In the original analysis: Reference gene primer amplification in the assay estimated nucleated cell counts. Profiling relied on immunoSEQ multiplex PCR, and the TCRdb table lists in-frame clones only, not all of them. V and J calls and clone size come straight from that table; D and trimming were deduced from the DNA. In the table there are about 380,000 clones, roughly 87% of which are singletons. Participants spanned ages about 18 to 100 years and resided in roughly 26 US areas. Researchers sorted participants into cohorts using their self-reported clinical history.

This chain links TRBV7-3 with TRBJ2-7; 9 nucleotides match TRBD1. The source material was PBMCs or T cells enriched from blood (not recorded which). The TCR comes from a woman aged 25 to 39 who had recovered from COVID-19. The CDR3 nucleotides read TGTGCCAGCAGCTTAAAGGCACCGGGACAGGGATCGTACGAGCAGTACTTC. Translation gives CASSLKAPGQGSYEQYF.